This entry is about one T cell receptor (beta chain). This entry comes from a study of OX40 agonist ivuxolimab in advanced cancers. As for the study in general: Earlier treatment with anti-PD-1, anti-PD-L1 or anti-CTLA-4 was permitted, and roughly 40% had received some.

Clones were sequenced by immunoSEQ multiplex PCR, and TCRdb holds only the in-frame ones, with some missing. The sample has tens of thousands of clones, around 87% seen once. The sequencing here drew on CD4+ or CD8+ T cells sorted from blood, taken in a trial of the OX40 agonist ivuxolimab. The receptor comes from an adult with an advanced solid tumor such as melanoma, head and neck, liver or kidney cancer.

The CDR3 protein is CATSRDRSGETQYF. CDR3 DNA: TGTGCCACCAGCAGAGATCGGAGCGGAGAGACCCAGTACTTC. The genes are TRBV15 and TRBJ2-5, with D possibly being TRBD2 (5 bases). The CDR3 spans 14 residues. The germline V and J ends were trimmed by 0 bases and 4 bases, with 9 bases remaining between them. CDR1 and CDR2 from the germline V gene are LNHNV and YYDKDF (reference sequence).